This T cell receptor beta chain originates from a study of blood T cell repertoires in COVID-19. Study information: Specimens from acute and convalescent COVID-19 originated in the United States, Italy and Spain.

CDR1 is MNHNS, CDR2 SASEGT, per germline. The CDR3 spans 12 residues. V lost 3 bases to trimming and J lost 2 bases, with 5 bases between them. Sequencing was performed with immunoSEQ multiplex PCR; in TCRdb, only in-frame clones are kept and a portion is missing. Among tens of thousands of clones, roughly 72% were seen once, and the ten largest hold around 6%. The sample comprised peripheral blood. The rearrangement uses TRBV6-1 and TRBJ2-7, with TRBD1 as a possible D gene (5 bases). The receptor was derived from a woman aged 45-65 years with active or convalescent COVID-19. As DNA, the CDR3 is TGTGCCAGCAGTGACAGGGCCTACGAGCAGTACTTC. Amino acids: CASSDRAYEQYF.